The source of this T cell receptor beta chain is a study of cytomegalovirus exposure and HLA in healthy donors (dated 2017 in TCRdb). Turning to the overall study: In an earlier analysis of approximately 640 of the donors, about 260 Gb of sequence data and just under 120 million unique TCR beta sequences from 180 million or so T cells were reported. A separate validation cohort of approximately 120 different subjects was used in addition to the 666-subject first cohort. Genome-wide SNP genotypes for about 65% of the 666 donors were used in a later genetic analysis, which treated that subset as a discovery cohort. Donor age, sex, ethnicity and CMV serostatus were compiled alongside the repertoire data. Because of strong linkage in the cohort, five DR-DQ haplotypes were treated as single units for association and clustering. Every discovery cohort repertoire had been produced on one sequencing platform. The number of typed donors differed by locus: roughly 629-630 for A, B, C, DRB1 and DQB1; approximately 540 for DQA1; approximately 600 for DPA1; and about 450 for DPB1. The study aimed to test whether cataloging public T cell receptors could reveal signatures of past pathogen exposure. The study combined high-throughput TCR immunosequencing, statistical association of individual TCRs with disease status, and machine learning to predict cytomegalovirus infection status. To study patterns of TCR occurrence, a later analysis re-analyzed previously published TCR beta repertoires from around 670 donors and added high-resolution HLA genotyping. An earlier analysis of approximately 580 of the donors used high-throughput TCR beta sequencing to judge whether each TCR beta V gene segment behaved as functional or pseudogenic. The T cell repertoires of about 700 subjects were profiled by immunosequencing and related to cytomegalovirus serostatus. An early release that covered 500 to 800 HLA-typed donors contained about 290 gigabases of sequencing data and about 84 million unique TCR sequences. Class I and class II HLA loci were covered by the typing at four-digit resolution. Rather than drawing on any new phenotypic data, the later analysis identified candidate immune exposures from TCR beta sequences and the way those sequences occurred across donors. The genetic ancestry cluster associated with self-reported Caucasian donors included around 76% of the roughly 360 genotyped donors. Among about 400 genotyped donors of the cohort, an average of around 240,000 unique TCR beta nucleotide sequences was sequenced per donor, of which approximately 19% were non-productive.

The cohort was made up of about 670 healthy bone marrow donors. At the time of sampling, all cohort members were nominally healthy, though unrecorded immune exposures were likely present. The donor was CMV seropositive and was included in the group of 300 or so seropositive cohort members. A peripheral blood sample was provided by each donor, and peripheral blood mononuclear cells were used for TCR beta sequencing. Genomic DNA was extracted from the blood cell samples with the Qiagen DNeasy Blood Extraction Kit. The full study reports these points: It was suggested by the authors that the approach could potentially be generalized to other disease states and immunological phenotypes. In the study, some 160 TCR beta chains were listed as associated with cytomegalovirus. Presence/absence analyses assumed roughly uniform sequencing depth across donors, an assumption that may not hold. A further reported finding was that TCR beta sequences accurately predicted the HLA-A and HLA-B alleles for most subjects in the first cohort. Strong co-occurrence of HLA alleles, especially DR and DQ, made assigning TCR associations to individual alleles difficult. CMV serostatus was the only immune exposure information available for the cohort. Most TCR sequences were seen in very few donors, while some public TCRs were found in many individuals. Some IMGT-functional V segments, including TRBV6-2 and TRBV6-3, could not be told apart with the 87-base-pair reads, so those segments were excluded. At a false discovery rate of 0.05, a later analysis linked some 18,000 TCR beta sequences to specific HLA alleles. The earlier analysis of about 600 of the donors excluded fewer than 20 rarely observed V segments, including chromosome 9 orphons, because counts were too low. An association between a missense DCLRE1C variant and V-gene and J-gene trimming of TCR beta chains was found in a later genetic analysis and replicated in an independent cohort. In a later analysis, HLA-associated TCR beta chains were found to be more clonally expanded and to have lower generation probabilities than equally common non-associated chains. A group of highly shared sequence variants was considered likely to be a technical artifact of the sequencing pipeline. The classifier was reported to diagnose cytomegalovirus status with high specificity and sensitivity in both the original and validation cohorts. A few of the identified cytomegalovirus-associated TCR beta chains were confirmed in vitro to be specific for cytomegalovirus antigens. HLA typing was unavailable for some donors at each locus, so association tests used only the typed subset. A later analysis reported that several top co-occurrence clusters appeared linked to parvovirus B19, influenza, CMV and Epstein-Barr virus. An earlier analysis of several hundred of the donors showed that most TCR beta V segments appeared in productive rearrangements either about 90% or about 30% of the time, which broadly matched IMGT annotations. According to a later analysis, TCR association rates differed among HLA loci, with DRB1 alleles showing the most associated TCRs and HLA-C alleles showing the fewest. A later analysis found that most CMV-associated TCR beta chains appeared HLA-restricted, with HLA associations seemingly driven largely by CMV exposure. Correlated functional status among segregating V segments might be attributable to linkage disequilibrium, but an unknown experimental factor could not be ruled out. The cohort was sequenced for TCR beta chains only, and without alpha or paired-chain data the features that could be detected were limited. According to a later genetic analysis, donors in an Asian-associated ancestry cluster had fewer N-insertions in productive TCRs than the roughly 660-donor mean.

V is reduced by 5 bases and J by 6 bases, leaving a spacing of 18 bases between them. CDR1 and CDR2, looked up from the germline V gene, are SGHTA and FQGTGA. The CDR3 runs 15 amino acids, cysteine and phenylalanine included. CDR3 DNA only is kept here, 45 bases in frame from base 1. Library preparation used the immunoSEQ multiplex PCR assay. For the multiplex PCR, a mixture combining 60 forward primers for TCR Vbeta segments and 13 reverse primers for TCR Jbeta segments was used. The CDR3 region of rearranged TCR beta genes was amplified from genomic DNA with a multiplex PCR assay. Amplified TCR beta libraries were sequenced as 87-base-pair reads on the Illumina HiSeq System. In the paper's pipeline: In a later analysis, approximately 74 million unique TCR beta chains were counted across the 690 or so repertoires, and roughly 10 million of these chains were shared by at least two donors. Raw reads were error-corrected and collapsed into unique sequences with a nearest-neighbor algorithm that merged closely related sequences to remove PCR and sequencing errors. To assign V, D and J gene segments, CDR3 sequences were aligned to IMGT reference sequences. For a sequence to be retained, at least a six-nucleotide match to both a V gene segment and a J gene segment was required. A rearrangement was called productive if the CDR3 had no stop codons and remained in frame with V and J, and every other rearrangement was called non-productive. Following IMGT convention, CDR3 was defined as the stretch from the second conserved V-encoded cysteine to the conserved J-encoded phenylalanine. The earlier analysis of approximately 590 of the donors excluded any sequence lacking an unambiguous match to a single V gene segment. In an earlier analysis of roughly 500 of the donors, V segments were called functional above 56.7% productive rearrangements and were called segregating when the between-donor standard deviation exceeded 5%. To diagnose cytomegalovirus status from the catalog of TCR beta chain sequences, a statistical classification framework was built. V and J gene assignment, in a later analysis, came from comparing TCR nucleotide sequences with IMGT/GENE-DB human TR gene sequences. In a later analysis, CDR3 sequences and most-parsimonious VDJ recombination scenarios were assigned using the TCRdist pipeline. A later analysis defined each TCR beta chain by its CDR3 amino acid sequence plus V-gene family, and excluded reads lacking a unique V-gene family. As a way to deal with suspected cross-contamination and a sequencing artifact, a later analysis dropped more than 500 nucleotide sequences that were highly shared and had low generation probability. In a later analysis, a clonal expansion index was calculated for each public chain from normalized within-repertoire ranks of inferred template counts. In a later analysis, generation probabilities were computed with a VDJ recombination model fitted to out-of-frame rearrangements, and the resulting probabilities were checked against IGoR. Hypergeometric tests were used in a later analysis to score TCR-TCR, TCR-HLA and TCR-CMV co-occurrence, with a repertoire-size bias correction applied to the TCR pairs. A later analysis estimated false discovery rates by permuting HLA or CMV assignments 20 times. In a later analysis, co-occurring TCRs were grouped using DBSCAN, with TCRdist sequence similarity added in when clustering inside HLA-allele-positive subsets. For co-occurrence clustering, repertoires with fewer than 30,000 or more than 120,000 public chains were excluded, along with four or five repertoires with anomalous nucleotide sharing. What TCRdb holds here is the immuneACCESS table cut down to in-frame rearrangements. Part of the clones is not present; checked against another copy, under half of the missing clones reflect an unresolved V gene, and the others are unexplained. The V and J calls and clone size come from that table; D and trimming were worked out from the DNA. The sample has a few hundred thousand clones on record, over 70% of them singletons. The ten largest clones represent roughly 7.4% of the sample.

Notes on this clone: Its antigen has not been determined. No base qualities exist here, and no much larger clone lies one base off it.

The V and J segments used are TRBV7-3 and TRBJ2-3; a tentative D match to TRBD2 spans 6 bases. This clonotype was obtained from a woman aged 55-75 years in good health and CMV-seropositive. Material: PBMCs. The CDR3 is CASSPVFGTADTQYF. The DNA sequence reads TGTGCCAGCAGCCCCGTTTTTGGGACTGCTGATACGCAGTATTTT.